The present T cell receptor (beta chain) was sequenced within a study of blood T cell repertoires in COVID-19. Study-wide context: The United States, Italy and Spain provided the acute and convalescent COVID-19 samples. Sources were T cells, B-cell-depleted T cells, or PBMCs; the material itself was cDNA or gDNA.

The germline CDR1 and CDR2 sequences are LNHDA and SQIVND (reference sequence). CDR3 length: 15 amino acids. Trimming removed 3 bases from V and 8 bases from J, with 16 bases in between. TCRdb's table, derived via immunoSEQ multiplex PCR, lists solely in-frame clones and lacks some. In the table there are 150,000 or so clones, 75% to 85% of which are singletons. This chain links TRBV19 with TRBJ1-4; TRBD1 might be the D (5 bases). Sequences were obtained from peripheral blood. The TCR sequence derives from a woman aged 50 to 65 in a cohort sampled during active or convalescent COVID-19. As DNA, the CDR3 is TGTGCCAGTAGTATGGGCTTCGGACAACGAGAAAAACTGTTTTTT. As protein: CASSMGFGQREKLFF.